This TCR beta chain is drawn from a study of CXCR3-negative and CXCR3-positive naive CD8 T cells. Germline loops: CDR1 MDHEN, CDR2 SYDVKM. The CDR3 runs to 19 residues. On this clonotype: Its antigen is unidentified.

Sorting yielded triplicates of about 300,000 cells for each CD8+ T cell subset. Phenotypically, naive CD8+ T cells corresponded to CD45RO-CCR7+CD27+CD95-. Study findings and constraints: The majority of assays used fresh PBMCs, and CXCR3 expression partially decreased after cryopreservation. Naive cells positive for CXCR3 carried more hydrophobic TRB CDR3s than CXCR3-negative ones.

UMI-tagged TRB cDNA libraries were built via 5' RACE. TCRdb re-called the 5' RACE reads, yielding one record per CDR3 amino acid sequence without DNA. This sample contains over 100,000 distinct CDR3 sequences. The V and J genes are TRBV28 and TRBJ2-1; TCRdb designates TRBD2, a call that cannot be tested without DNA. This receptor was identified in a human donor in good health. Some clones in this sample may be carry-over from other donors' samples. Sequences were obtained from naive CXCR3+ CD8+ T cells from blood. The subset was: CD45RO-CCR7+CD27+CD95- naive CD8+ T cells expressing CXCR3 (TNR3+). The CDR3 loop is CASQRLTPGLAVLYNEQFF.